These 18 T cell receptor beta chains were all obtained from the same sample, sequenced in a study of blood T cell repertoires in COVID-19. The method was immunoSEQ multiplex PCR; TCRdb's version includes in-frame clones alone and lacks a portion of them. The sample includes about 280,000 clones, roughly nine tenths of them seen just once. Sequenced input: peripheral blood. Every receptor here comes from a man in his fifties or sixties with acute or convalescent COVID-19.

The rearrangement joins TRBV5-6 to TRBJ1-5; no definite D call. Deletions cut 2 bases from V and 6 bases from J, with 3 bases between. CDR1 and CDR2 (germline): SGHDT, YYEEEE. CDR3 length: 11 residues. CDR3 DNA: TGTGCCAGCAGCTTTAGTCAGCCCCAGCATTTT. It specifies CASSFSQPQHF.

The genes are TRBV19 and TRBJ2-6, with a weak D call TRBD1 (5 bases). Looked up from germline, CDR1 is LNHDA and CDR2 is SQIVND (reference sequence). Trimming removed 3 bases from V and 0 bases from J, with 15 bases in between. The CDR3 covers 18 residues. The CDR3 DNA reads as TGTGCCAGTAGTATGGTGGCAGGGTGGAGCTCTGGGGCCAACGTCCTGACTTTC. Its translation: CASSMVAGWSSGANVLTF.

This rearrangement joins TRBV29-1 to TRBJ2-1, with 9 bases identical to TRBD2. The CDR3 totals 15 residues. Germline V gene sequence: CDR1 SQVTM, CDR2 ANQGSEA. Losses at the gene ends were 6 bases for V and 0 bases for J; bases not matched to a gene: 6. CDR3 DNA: TGCAGCGTAGTAGCGGGGGCTAGCTCCTACAATGAGCAGTTCTTC. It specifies CSVVAGASSYNEQFF.

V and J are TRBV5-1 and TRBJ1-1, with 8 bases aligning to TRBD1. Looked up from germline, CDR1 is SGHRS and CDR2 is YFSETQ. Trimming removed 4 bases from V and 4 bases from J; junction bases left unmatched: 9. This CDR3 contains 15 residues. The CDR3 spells CASSTVGQGPTEAFF. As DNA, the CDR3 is TGCGCCAGCAGCACTGTCGGACAGGGTCCCACTGAAGCTTTCTTT.

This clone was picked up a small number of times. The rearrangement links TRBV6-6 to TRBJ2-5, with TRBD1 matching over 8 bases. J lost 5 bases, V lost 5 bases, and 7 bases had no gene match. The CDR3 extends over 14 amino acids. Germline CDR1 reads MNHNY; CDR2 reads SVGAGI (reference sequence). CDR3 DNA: TGTGCCAGCAGTCCCAGACAGGGGTCGGAGACCCAGTACTTC. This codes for CASSPRQGSETQYF.

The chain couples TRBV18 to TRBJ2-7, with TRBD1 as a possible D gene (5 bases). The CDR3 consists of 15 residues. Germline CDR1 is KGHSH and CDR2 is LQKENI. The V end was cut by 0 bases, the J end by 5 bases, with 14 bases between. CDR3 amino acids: CASSPPAAGRNEQYF. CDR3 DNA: TGTGCCAGCTCACCACCGGCGGCAGGGCGGAACGAGCAGTACTTC.

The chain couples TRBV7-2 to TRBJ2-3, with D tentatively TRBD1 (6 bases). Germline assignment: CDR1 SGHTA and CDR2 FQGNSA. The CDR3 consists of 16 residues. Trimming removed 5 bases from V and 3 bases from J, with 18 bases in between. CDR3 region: CASSKQGSIGTDTQYF. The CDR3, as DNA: TGTGCCAGCAGCAAACAGGGATCCATAGGTACAGATACGCAGTATTTT.

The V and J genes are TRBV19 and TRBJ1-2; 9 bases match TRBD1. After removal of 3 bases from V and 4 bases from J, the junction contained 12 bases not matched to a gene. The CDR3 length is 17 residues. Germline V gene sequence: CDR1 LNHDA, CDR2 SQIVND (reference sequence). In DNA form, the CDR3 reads TGTGCCAGTAGTATTAACTCCGGGACAGGGATGATCTATGGCTACACCTTC. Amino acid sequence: CASSINSGTGMIYGYTF.

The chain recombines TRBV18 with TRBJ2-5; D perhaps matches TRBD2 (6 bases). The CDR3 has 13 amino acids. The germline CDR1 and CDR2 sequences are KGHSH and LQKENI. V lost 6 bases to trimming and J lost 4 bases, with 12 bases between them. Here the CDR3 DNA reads TGTGCCAGCTCCCTCCACGGGGGAGAGACCCAGTACTTC. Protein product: CASSLHGGETQYF. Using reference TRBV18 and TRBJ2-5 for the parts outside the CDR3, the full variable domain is NAGVMQNPRHLVRRRGQEARLRCSPMKGHSHVYWYRQLPEEGLKFMVYLQKENIIDESGMPKERFSAEFPKEGPSILRIQQVVRGDSAAYFCASSLHGGETQYFGPGTRLLVL.

In DNA form, the CDR3 reads TGTGCCAGCAGTGAAATTGGGGGGGTTAATAGCAATGAGCAGTTCTTC. The encoded protein is CASSEIGGVNSNEQFF. The chain is built from TRBV2 and TRBJ2-1; 7 positions match TRBD2. This CDR3 region has 16 residues. CDR1 and CDR2 (germline): SNHLY, FYNNEI. Trimming took 2 bases from V and 6 from J; bases not matched to a gene: 10.

The CDR3 loop reads CASSVDPGLGRGTEAFF. Here the CDR3 DNA reads TGTGCCAGCAGCGTAGACCCAGGGCTGGGACGGGGGACTGAAGCTTTCTTT. The V and J genes are TRBV9 and TRBJ1-1, with D tentatively TRBD1 (5 bases). V was trimmed by 0 bases and J by 5 bases, leaving 20 bases between them. Germline V gene lookup returns CDR1 SGDLS and CDR2 YYNGEE. The CDR3 spans 17 residues.

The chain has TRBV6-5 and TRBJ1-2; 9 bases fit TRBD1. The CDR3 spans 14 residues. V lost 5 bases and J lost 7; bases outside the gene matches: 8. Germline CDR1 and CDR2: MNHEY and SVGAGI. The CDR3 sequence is CASSTLGTGSGYTF. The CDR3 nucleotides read TGTGCCAGCAGTACCCTAGGGACAGGGAGTGGCTACACCTTC.

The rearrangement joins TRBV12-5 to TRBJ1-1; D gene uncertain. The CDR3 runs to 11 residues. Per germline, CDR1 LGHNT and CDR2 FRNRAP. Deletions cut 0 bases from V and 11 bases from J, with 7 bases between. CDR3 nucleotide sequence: TGTGCTAGTGGTTTGGTATATTTGGCTTTCTTT. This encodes CASGLVYLAFF.

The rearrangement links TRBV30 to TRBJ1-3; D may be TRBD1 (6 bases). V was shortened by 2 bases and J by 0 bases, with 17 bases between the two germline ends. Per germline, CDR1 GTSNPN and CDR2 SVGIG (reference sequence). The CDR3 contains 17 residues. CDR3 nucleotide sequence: TGTGCCTGGAGTCGGGACACGCGGTGGGACTCTGGAAACACCATATATTTT. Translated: CAWSRDTRWDSGNTIYF. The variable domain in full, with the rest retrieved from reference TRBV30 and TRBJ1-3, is SQTIHQWPATLVQPVGSPLSLECTVEGTSNPNLYWYRQAAGRGLQLLFYSVGIGQISSEVPQNLSASRPQDRQFILSSKKLLLSDSGFYLCAWSRDTRWDSGNTIYFGEGSWLTVV.

This CDR3 reads CASSPYAGGNTGELFF. The CDR3 nucleotides read TGTGCCAGCAGCCCGTACGCGGGGGGAAACACCGGGGAGCTGTTTTTT. The V gene is TRBV11-3, the J gene TRBJ2-2, with 8 bases matching TRBD2. V shed 5 bases, J shed 2 bases, and the junction held 7 bases outside the gene matches. In germline, CDR1 is SGHNT, CDR2 YENEEA. The CDR3 runs to 16 residues.

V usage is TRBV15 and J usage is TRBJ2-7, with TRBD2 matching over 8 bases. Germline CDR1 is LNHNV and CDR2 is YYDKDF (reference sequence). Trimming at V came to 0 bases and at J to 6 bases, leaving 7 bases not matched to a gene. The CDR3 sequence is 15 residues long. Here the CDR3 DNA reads TGTGCCACCAGCAGAGACCCGGGGGGGCCGGGCGAGCAGTACTTC. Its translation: CATSRDPGGPGEQYF.

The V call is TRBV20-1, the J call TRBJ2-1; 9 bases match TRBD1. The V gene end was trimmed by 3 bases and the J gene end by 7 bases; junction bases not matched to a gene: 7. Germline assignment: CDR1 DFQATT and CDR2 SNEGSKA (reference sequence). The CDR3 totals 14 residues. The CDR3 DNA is TGCAGTGCTAGTTCCGACAGGGGGGAGAATGAGCAGTTCTTC. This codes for CSASSDRGENEQFF.

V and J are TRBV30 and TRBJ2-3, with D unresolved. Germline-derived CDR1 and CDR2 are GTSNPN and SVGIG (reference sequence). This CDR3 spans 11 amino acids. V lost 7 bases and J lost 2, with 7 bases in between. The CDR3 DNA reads TGTGCCTCTCGACTCACAGATACGCAGTATTTT. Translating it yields CASRLTDTQYF.